This T cell receptor (beta chain) stems from a study of cytomegalovirus exposure and HLA in healthy donors. Findings and limits, study-wide: Some 16,000 TCR beta sequences were associated with HLA alleles at 0.05 false discovery rate in a later analysis. Later analysis indicated greater clonal expansion among HLA-associated TCR beta chains than among equally common other chains. When the data were analyzed later, several of the most significant clusters appeared to be linked to common viral pathogens. A later analysis showed TCR association rates differing by HLA locus, peaking at DRB1 and lowest at HLA-C.

V was pared by 2 bases and J by 6 bases, with 14 bases between. The germline CDR1 and CDR2 sequences are SGHNT and YENEEA. This CDR3 has 14 residues. This clone has just one count. What it binds is unknown. The PCR made use of 60 Vbeta and 13 Jbeta primers. Assay used: immunoSEQ multiplex PCR; TCRdb lists only in-frame clones, some missing. The table has approximately 210,000 clones, approximately 86% seen once; the top ten hold around 1.5%. The J gene is TRBJ2-7, the V gene TRBV11-3; possibly TRBD2 for D (6 bases). The receptor's source is a woman between 18 and 29 years old in good health and CMV-seronegative. The sequencing input was PBMCs. The CDR3 here is CASSLRLAGGEQYF. Here the CDR3 DNA reads TGTGCCAGCAGCTTACGCCTTGCCGGGGGCGAGCAGTACTTC.